One sample yielded the 26 T cell receptor beta chains listed below, sequenced in a study of blood T cell repertoires in COVID-19. Generated by immunoSEQ multiplex PCR, the TCRdb table keeps only in-frame clones and is missing some. This repertoire shows roughly 240,000 clones, about 80% found once; its top ten account for around 2%. What was sequenced was peripheral blood. These receptor sequences come from a woman aged 80 or older with acute or convalescent COVID-19.

The rearrangement links TRBV9 to TRBJ2-2, with 7 bases that match TRBD1. Germline V lookup: CDR1 SGDLS, CDR2 YYNGEE. The CDR3 is made up of 15 amino acids. Trimming cost V 4 bases and J 3 bases; bases outside gene matches: 6. The CDR3 spells CASSPTGVHTGELFF. The CDR3 region has the DNA TGTGCCAGCAGCCCAACAGGGGTTCACACCGGGGAGCTGTTTTTT.

The chain couples TRBV5-1 to TRBJ2-2; D gene unclear. This CDR3 contains 14 residues. Germline V gene lookup returns CDR1 SGHRS and CDR2 YFSETQ. V lost 0 bases and J 6 bases, leaving 9 bases between the germline ends. CDR3 DNA sequence: TGCGCCAGCAGCTTGGATTCGGTTCCCGGGGAGCTGTTTTTT. This encodes CASSLDSVPGELFF. The full variable domain, rest sourced from reference TRBV5-1 and TRBJ2-2, is KAGVTQTPRYLIKTRGQQVTLSCSPISGHRSVSWYQQTPGQGLQFLFEYFSETQRNKGNFPGRFSGRQFSNSRSEMNVSTLELGDSALYLCASSLDSVPGELFFGEGSRLTVL.

This chain links TRBV12-3 or TRBV12-4 with TRBJ2-7, with TRBD1 matching 7 bases. The ends lost 5 bases at V and 5 bases at J; junction bases unmatched: 6. This CDR3 is built from 13 residues. Written as DNA, the CDR3 is TGTGCCAGCAGTACTGCAGGGGGTAACGAGCAGTACTTC. As protein: CASSTAGGNEQYF.

The chain uses TRBV5-1 and TRBJ2-7; a possible D gene is TRBD1 (6 bases). Germline assignment: CDR1 SGHRS and CDR2 YFSETQ. The CDR3 is 14 amino acids. V lost 1 base and J 0 bases, leaving 8 bases between the germline ends. The CDR3 DNA is TGCGCCAGCAGCTTGTCGGGACACTCCTACGAGCAGTACTTC. Translating gives CASSLSGHSYEQYF.

V gene TRBV7-2 combines with J gene TRBJ1-1; a weak D match, TRBD1 (6 bases). V lost 4 bases and J lost 1, with 16 bases in between. Looked up from germline, CDR1 is SGHTA and CDR2 is FQGNSA. The CDR3 loop spans 16 amino acids. CDR3 nucleotide sequence: TGTGCCAGCAGCTCACAATCGGGACACAGGAACACTGAAGCTTTCTTT. Protein sequence: CASSSQSGHRNTEAFF.

The chain is built from TRBV5-4 and TRBJ2-3, with D perhaps TRBD1 (7 bases). The CDR3 extends over 15 amino acids. V dropped 3 bases and J dropped 0 bases, with 11 bases sitting between them. Germline V gene data show CDR1 as SGHNT and CDR2 as YYREEE (reference sequence). As DNA, the CDR3 is TGTGCCAGCAGCTCAGGGGGGACTAGCACAGATACGCAGTATTTT. Translation: CASSSGGTSTDTQYF.

The chain links TRBV5-1 to TRBJ1-1, with D possibly being TRBD1 (6 bases). The CDR3 runs to 14 residues. The V end was cut by 5 bases, the J end by 0 bases, with 11 bases between. Germline CDR1 reads SGHRS; CDR2 reads YFSETQ. Written as DNA, the CDR3 is TGCGCCAGCAGTCCCGACAGGATGAACACTGAAGCTTTCTTT. This gives the protein CASSPDRMNTEAFF. Drawing the rest from reference TRBV5-1 and TRBJ1-1, the complete variable domain is KAGVTQTPRYLIKTRGQQVTLSCSPISGHRSVSWYQQTPGQGLQFLFEYFSETQRNKGNFPGRFSGRQFSNSRSEMNVSTLELGDSALYLCASSPDRMNTEAFFGQGTRLTVV.

The chain has TRBV11-2 and TRBJ2-3, with a possible D match to TRBD1 (5 bases). CDR3 size: 15 residues. Trimming removed 3 bases from V and 2 bases from J, with 12 bases in between. Germline CDR1 and CDR2: SGHAT and FQNNGV. The CDR3 DNA reads TGTGCCAGCAGCTTTGGCAACAGGAACACAGATACGCAGTATTTT. Protein product: CASSFGNRNTDTQYF.

The gene calls are TRBV28 and TRBJ2-2, with TRBD2 as a possible D gene (7 bases). V lost 8 bases to trimming and J lost 1 base, with 11 bases between them. The CDR3 contains 14 residues. Germline CDR1 MDHEN, CDR2 SYDVKM. The CDR3 DNA is TGTGCCAGCGGGGGGGCAGGGAACACCGGGGAGCTGTTTTTT. It encodes CASGGAGNTGELFF.

The genes are TRBV27 and TRBJ2-1; 8 bases map to TRBD1. V lost 2 bases and J lost 9; bases outside the gene matches: 9. CDR3 size: 15 residues. Germline V gene lookup returns CDR1 MNHEY and CDR2 SMNVEV (reference sequence). CDR3: CASSLRTGLRGEQFF. CDR3 in DNA: TGTGCCAGCAGTTTAAGGACAGGGCTACGGGGTGAGCAGTTCTTC.

V and J are TRBV5-6 and TRBJ1-2, with 10 bases aligning to TRBD1. This CDR3 has 16 residues. CDR1 is SGHDT and CDR2 is YYEEEE in the germline V gene. V trimming: 5 bases; J trimming: 4 bases; junction bases outside the gene matches: 11. The CDR3 loop is CASRPGTGDMGYGYTF. The CDR3 nucleotides read TGTGCCAGCAGACCCGGGACAGGGGATATGGGCTATGGCTACACCTTC.

The chain recombines TRBV6-5 with TRBJ1-1; 8 bases are a match to TRBD1. With 7 bases clipped from V and 0 bases from J, the junction kept 4 bases outside the gene matches. Germline V gene sequence: CDR1 MNHEY, CDR2 SVGAGI. CDR3 size: 14 residues. CDR3 region: CASIEDRVNTEAFF. CDR3 nucleotide sequence: TGTGCCAGCATCGAGGACAGGGTGAACACTGAAGCTTTCTTT.

This clone was recorded a few times. The chain recombines TRBV5-1 with TRBJ2-2; D possibly corresponds to TRBD2 (6 bases). The germline V gene has CDR1 SGHRS and CDR2 YFSETQ. Trimming left V 5 bases short and J 2 bases short, with 13 bases between. This CDR3 contains 15 residues. CDR3 protein: CASSGLAANTGELFF. CDR3 sequence (DNA): TGCGCCAGCAGTGGTTTAGCGGCTAACACCGGGGAGCTGTTTTTT. Drawing the rest from reference TRBV5-1 and TRBJ2-2, the complete variable domain is KAGVTQTPRYLIKTRGQQVTLSCSPISGHRSVSWYQQTPGQGLQFLFEYFSETQRNKGNFPGRFSGRQFSNSRSEMNVSTLELGDSALYLCASSGLAANTGELFFGEGSRLTVL.

This chain uses TRBV29-1 with TRBJ1-6; TRBD1 is a possible D gene (5 bases). Per the germline V gene, CDR1 is SQVTM and CDR2 is ANQGSEA. Trimming took 6 bases from V and 10 from J, leaving 16 bases between them. The length of the CDR3 is 13 residues. CDR3 loop: CSVEIDSFSPLHF. CDR3 coding DNA: TGCAGCGTCGAAATTGACAGCTTCTCACCCCTCCACTTT.

The chain has TRBV6-6 and TRBJ2-4, with TRBD1 matching over 11 bases. This CDR3 has 15 residues. V dropped 6 bases and J dropped 7; count of bases not matched to a gene: 8. The germline V gene has CDR1 MNHNY and CDR2 SVGAGI (reference sequence). The CDR3 region is CASSPTGTGGNIQYF. In DNA form, the CDR3 reads TGTGCCAGCAGCCCCACCGGGACAGGGGGGAACATTCAGTACTTC.

The rearrangement joins TRBV5-1 to TRBJ1-4; 7 bases fit TRBD1. The CDR3 is 14 residues long. Germline lookup yields CDR1 SGHRS and CDR2 YFSETQ. Trimming at V came to 3 bases and at J to 8 bases, leaving 7 bases not matched to a gene. The CDR3 reads CASSSRQGREKLFF. The CDR3 nucleotides are TGCGCCAGCAGCTCGCGACAGGGAAGGGAAAAACTGTTTTTT. Looking up the rest from reference TRBV5-1 and TRBJ1-4 gives the full variable domain: KAGVTQTPRYLIKTRGQQVTLSCSPISGHRSVSWYQQTPGQGLQFLFEYFSETQRNKGNFPGRFSGRQFSNSRSEMNVSTLELGDSALYLCASSSRQGREKLFFGSGTQLSVL.

The V call is TRBV11-2, the J call TRBJ2-1, with 10 bases that match TRBD2. The CDR3 length is 16 residues. V trimming: 1 base; J trimming: 3 bases; junction bases outside the gene matches: 3. CDR1 is SGHAT, CDR2 FQNNGV, per germline. CDR3 nucleotides: TGTGCCAGCAGCTTAGGAGCTAGCGGGGGCTACAATGAGCAGTTCTTC. Protein sequence: CASSLGASGGYNEQFF.

This chain links TRBV5-6 with TRBJ1-5; 7 nucleotides match TRBD1. J was trimmed by 0 bases and V by 4 bases; bases with no gene match: 4. This CDR3 region has 15 residues. The germline CDR1 and CDR2 sequences are SGHDT and YYEEEE. As DNA, the CDR3 is TGTGCCAGCAGCCGGACAGGAGATAGCAATCAGCCCCAGCATTTT. Translated: CASSRTGDSNQPQHF.

This sequence joins TRBV7-9 and TRBJ1-6; D gene ambiguous. Germline loops: CDR1 SEHNR, CDR2 FQNEAQ (reference sequence). The CDR3 runs to 13 residues. V gave up 0 bases and J gave up 9 bases, with 6 bases separating them. CDR3 sequence reads: CASSLALGSPLHF. The CDR3 coding sequence is TGTGCCAGCAGCTTAGCGCTAGGTTCACCCCTCCACTTT.

The CDR3 DNA reads TGTGCCAGCAGTTTAGGGTCGCAGGGCTACTATGGCTACACCTTC. This encodes CASSLGSQGYYGYTF. This chain joins TRBV28 and TRBJ1-2; TRBD1 is a possible D gene (5 bases). Trimming shortened V by 2 bases and J by 3 bases, and 13 bases separated the two germline ends. The CDR3 loop spans 15 amino acids. Germline V gives CDR1 MDHEN, CDR2 SYDVKM.

The chain links TRBV12-3 or TRBV12-4 to TRBJ2-5; tentatively, D is TRBD2 (5 bases). V lost 11 bases to trimming and J lost 4 bases, with 17 bases between them. This CDR3 is built from 13 residues. In DNA form, the CDR3 reads TGTGCCCTAGGTGCGGCGGGTGGAGAGACCCAGTACTTC. It encodes CALGAAGGETQYF.

The CDR3 protein is CASSPIQGPRDEQYF. The CDR3 DNA reads as TGTGCCAGCAGCCCAATACAGGGGCCGCGCGACGAGCAGTACTTC. This chain uses TRBV27 with TRBJ2-7, with TRBD1 matching 7 bases. Losses at the gene ends were 6 bases for V and 5 bases for J; bases not matched to a gene: 13. Germline V gene data show CDR1 as MNHEY and CDR2 as SMNVEV (reference sequence). This CDR3 contains 15 residues.

The DNA for the CDR3 is TGTGCCAGCAGTGCCTCTCTGGGGCATCGGGACACTGAAGCTTTCTTT. This gives the protein CASSASLGHRDTEAFF. The chain uses TRBV25-1 and TRBJ1-1; D might be TRBD1 (5 bases). Deletions cut 4 bases from V and 3 bases from J, with 18 bases between. This CDR3 contains 16 residues. The germline CDR1 and CDR2 sequences are MGHDK and SYGVNS.

The chain is built from TRBV18 and TRBJ1-6; D remains unclear. V lost 3 bases and J lost 7, with 10 bases in between. The germline V gene has CDR1 KGHSH and CDR2 LQKENI. The CDR3 loop spans 14 amino acids. The DNA of the CDR3 is TGTGCCAGCTCACCGGGAGGAATAAATTCACCCCTCCACTTT. It encodes CASSPGGINSPLHF.

The chain joins TRBV9 to TRBJ2-1; the D gene is possibly TRBD2 (7 bases). Germline V gene lookup returns CDR1 SGDLS and CDR2 YYNGEE. Trimming pared 3 bases from V and 5 bases from J, leaving 12 bases between. CDR3 length: 14 amino acids. CDR3 residues: CASSAGGGNNEQFF. The CDR3 DNA sequence: TGTGCCAGCAGCGCGGGGGGCGGGAACAATGAGCAGTTCTTC. The complete variable domain, with remaining parts taken from reference TRBV9 and TRBJ2-1, reads DSGVTQTPKHLITATGQRVTLRCSPRSGDLSVYWYQQSLDQGLQFLIQYYNGEERAKGNILERFSAQQFPDLHSELNLSSLELGDSALYFCASSAGGGNNEQFFGPGTRLTVL.

The V and J genes are TRBV11-2 and TRBJ1-6; D not resolved. The V end lost 4 bases, the J end lost 7 bases, and 11 bases lay between the germline ends. The V gene's germline CDR1 is SGHAT and CDR2 FQNNGV. The CDR3 has 14 amino acids. The CDR3 region is CASSYNGVNSPLHF. In DNA, the CDR3 is TGTGCCAGCAGCTATAACGGGGTCAATTCACCCCTCCACTTT.